The 23 T cell receptor beta chains below were found in one sample sequenced in a study of T cell clonality in common variable immunodeficiency. Libraries were prepared by immunoSEQ multiplex PCR; TCRdb keeps only in-frame clonotypes and omits some of them. This sample comprises 2,500 to 3,000 clones, none seen once only. Study outcomes and limitations: Fewer deletions and N-nucleotide insertions were reportedly seen in common variable immunodeficiency TCR beta sequences.

These receptors' targets are unknown. Sequences were obtained from peripheral blood mononuclear cells. The receptors were sampled from a human donor with common variable immunodeficiency.

A remark on this clone: The read terminates 3 residues before the CDR3 end, so the remaining end is supplied by the germline J gene. The chain employs TRBV19 and TRBJ1-1; tentative D call: TRBD1 (6 bases). The CDR3 runs to 14 residues. Germline V gene data show CDR1 as LNHDA and CDR2 as SQIVND (reference sequence). V lost 3 bases and J lost 5, with 13 bases in between. The CDR3 protein is CASSIGEGETEAFF. CDR3 bases read: TGTGCCAGTAGTATCGGCGAGGGGGAAACTGAA.

This clone is medium-sized (0.01 to 0.1%) within its sample. With the read ending 3 residues before the CDR3 end, the germline J gene is used to fill in that end. This chain connects TRBV20-1 to TRBJ2-1; either TRBD1 or TRBD2 may fit D (5 bases each). This CDR3 contains 14 residues. Looked up from germline, CDR1 is DFQATT and CDR2 is SNEGSKA (reference sequence). V was trimmed by 0 bases and J by 3 bases, leaving 9 bases between them. CDR3 DNA, as far as it was read: TGCAGTGCTAGAGACAGGGAGCACTACAATGAG. Translating it yields CSARDREHYNE. Given in full, the CDR3 is CSARDREHYNEQFF.

This clone ranks as medium-sized. The missing CDR3 end, 3 residues past where the read stops, is filled in from the germline J gene. The rearrangement joins TRBV5-6 to TRBJ1-1; no clear D gene. V shed 5 bases and J shed 4 bases, with 9 bases lying between them. The CDR3 length is 12 residues. Germline loops: CDR1 SGHDT, CDR2 YYEEEE. CDR3 in amino acids: CASSQWATEAFF. CDR3 DNA (partial): TGTGCCAGCAGTCAATGGGCCACTGAA.

By share, this clone counts as medium-sized. The sequenced fragment ends 3 residues before the CDR3 boundary, so the rest is inferred from the germline J gene. The chain has TRBV18 and TRBJ1-2; TRBD1 matches 7 bases. The J segment lost 4 bases and the V segment lost 9 bases, leaving 11 bases of the junction unmatched. The CDR3 sequence is 14 residues long. CDR1 is KGHSH, CDR2 LQKENI, per germline. The CDR3 reads CASCEGADGYGYTF. The CDR3 bases that were read are TGTGCCAGTTGTGAGGGGGCAGATGGCTATGGC.

Relative to its sample, this clone is medium-sized. The read stops 3 residues short of the end of the CDR3; the missing end is completed from the germline J gene. The V and J genes are TRBV20-1 and TRBJ1-1, with D possibly matching TRBD1 (5 bases). Per germline, CDR1 DFQATT and CDR2 SNEGSKA (reference sequence). The CDR3 is 13 amino acids. Trimming removed 4 bases from V and 1 base from J, with 10 bases in between. CDR3 loop: CSATRRGNTEAFF. The sequenced part of the CDR3 DNA is TGCAGTGCTACCAGAAGGGGGAACACTGAA.

By share, this clone counts as medium-sized. The DNA ends 3 residues before the CDR3 does, and the rest of the CDR3 is filled in from the germline J gene. This rearrangement joins TRBV20-1 to TRBJ1-1, with 9 bases lining up with TRBD1. Germline-derived CDR1 and CDR2 are DFQATT and SNEGSKA (reference sequence). The CDR3 loop spans 14 amino acids. J lost 4 bases, V lost 4 bases, and 7 bases had no gene match. Incomplete CDR3 DNA: TGCAGTGCTATCGCGGGACAGGGTGGCACTGAA. Translating gives CSAIAGQGGTE. The entire CDR3 protein reads CSAIAGQGGTEAFF.

This clone appeared many times. The read stops 3 residues short of the end of the CDR3; the missing end is completed from the germline J gene. The chain combines TRBV5-1 with TRBJ2-5, with TRBD2 as a possible D gene (5 bases). CDR3 length: 16 residues. Trimming cost V 2 bases and J 1 base, with 15 bases left between them. CDR1 and CDR2 (germline): SGHRS, YFSETQ. The sequenced CDR3 bases are TGCGCCAGCAGCTTTGCGGGTACCCTGACCCAAGAGACC. This encodes CASSFAGTLTQET. The full CDR3 protein reads CASSFAGTLTQETQYF. The whole variable domain, remainder taken from reference TRBV5-1 and TRBJ2-5, is KAGVTQTPRYLIKTRGQQVTLSCSPISGHRSVSWYQQTPGQGLQFLFEYFSETQRNKGNFPGRFSGRQFSNSRSEMNVSTLELGDSALYLCASSFAGTLTQETQYFGPGTRLLVL.

By proportion, this clone is medium-sized. The read comes to an end 3 residues before the CDR3 does, leaving the germline J gene to fill in the end. This rearrangement joins TRBV19 to TRBJ1-2; D unclear. The CDR3 extends over 13 amino acids. The ends were cut back, 5 bases at V and 4 bases at J, with 11 bases in the middle. From germline, CDR1 is LNHDA and CDR2 SQIVND (reference sequence). The CDR3 here is CASSLNGLYGYTF. Partial CDR3 DNA: TGTGCCAGTAGTTTAAACGGACTCTATGGC. Using reference TRBV19 and TRBJ1-2 for the parts outside the CDR3, the full variable domain is DGGITQSPKYLFRKEGQNVTLSCEQNLNHDAMYWYRQDPGQGLRLIYYSQIVNDFQKGDIAEGYSVSREKKESFPLTVTSAQKNPTAFYLCASSLNGLYGYTFGSGTRLTVV.

As regards this clone: The missing CDR3 end, 3 residues past where the read stops, is filled in from the germline J gene. This chain uses TRBV10-2 with TRBJ2-7; weak D call: TRBD2 (6 bases). Germline-derived CDR1 and CDR2 are WSHSY and SAAADI. V gave up 4 bases and J gave up 0 bases, with 7 bases separating them. This CDR3 contains 13 residues. The covered CDR3 bases are TGCGCCAGCAGTGGCGGGGCCTCCTACGAG. Translating it yields CASSGGASYE. The CDR3 reads in full as CASSGGASYEQYF.

By share of the sample, this clone is medium-sized. Incomplete CDR3 DNA: TGTGCCAGTAGTCCCCCGGGACTAGTGGGGGGTGGCACAGATACG. It codes for CASSPPGLVGGGTDT. The entire CDR3 protein is CASSPPGLVGGGTDTQYF. The chain combines TRBV19 with TRBJ2-3; 8 bases fit TRBD2. The CDR3 end lies 3 residues beyond the end of the read and is filled in from the germline J gene. Germline V CDR1 and CDR2: LNHDA, SQIVND (reference sequence). This CDR3 is 18 amino acids long. V trimming: 5 bases; J trimming: 1 base; junction bases outside the gene matches: 14. Drawing the rest from reference TRBV19 and TRBJ2-3, the complete variable domain is DGGITQSPKYLFRKEGQNVTLSCEQNLNHDAMYWYRQDPGQGLRLIYYSQIVNDFQKGDIAEGYSVSREKKESFPLTVTSAQKNPTAFYLCASSPPGLVGGGTDTQYFGPGTRLTVL.

This clone is labeled medium-sized. The CDR3 is cut off 3 residues early in the read; its end comes from the germline J gene. This chain joins TRBV5-1 and TRBJ2-7, with TRBD1 matching 10 bases. The CDR3 sequence is 16 residues long. Germline values: CDR1 SGHRS, CDR2 YFSETQ. The ends lost 1 base at V and 5 bases at J; junction bases unmatched: 9. The CDR3 bases that were read are TGCGCCAGCAGCTTGCCCACCGGGACAGGGGCGGACGAG. Its protein product is CASSLPTGTGADE. The complete CDR3 sequence is CASSLPTGTGADEQYF.

By sample share, this clone is medium-sized. Coverage ceases 3 residues before the CDR3 finishes, and the germline J gene fills in the end. The chain recombines TRBV20-1 with TRBJ2-1; D is perhaps TRBD1 (7 bases). Trimming stripped 1 base from V and 5 bases from J, with 18 bases between. The CDR3 covers 16 residues. Germline CDR1 is DFQATT and CDR2 is SNEGSKA (reference sequence). The CDR3 bases that were read are TGCAGTGCTAGAGTATTCAGGGGGGATATGAACAATGAG. Amino acids: CSARVFRGDMNNE. The CDR3, in full, reads CSARVFRGDMNNEQFF.

This chain's CDR3 is CASSATNGQGDGYTF. CDR3 DNA (partial): TGTGCCAGCAGTGCCACTAACGGACAGGGTGACGGC. The V call is TRBV6-1, the J call TRBJ1-2; 8 nucleotides line up with TRBD1. The CDR3 end is not reached by the read, which stops 3 residues before it; the germline J gene fills it in. The CDR3 has 15 amino acids. The germline V gene has CDR1 MNHNS and CDR2 SASEGT.

This clone has only a few counts. CDR3 DNA, as far as it was read: TGCGCCAGCAGTGAGAGGGGGGGCGTCGACGAG. The encoded protein is CASSERGGVDE. The whole CDR3 sequence is CASSERGGVDEQYF. The rearrangement uses TRBV10-2 and TRBJ2-7; D may be TRBD2 (7 bases). From the germline J gene comes the end of the CDR3, since the read stops 3 residues before it. In germline, CDR1 is WSHSY, CDR2 SAAADI. The CDR3 covers 14 residues. V lost 2 bases and J 5 bases, leaving 13 bases between the germline ends.

This clone counts as medium-sized (0.01 to 0.1%). Read coverage stops 3 residues before the CDR3 terminus; the germline J gene supplies the remainder. The V gene is TRBV4-1, the J gene TRBJ2-7; 7 bases are a match to TRBD1. The V and J ends lost 4 bases and 4 bases, in that order; junction bases with no gene match: 16. The germline CDR1 and CDR2 sequences are MGHRA and YSYEKL. The length of the CDR3 is 17 residues. Partial CDR3 DNA: TGCGCCAGCAGCCGGTCGACAGGGTTGGGGGTCCATTACGAG. Residues: CASSRSTGLGVHYE. The whole CDR3 region reads CASSRSTGLGVHYEQYF.

This clone qualifies as medium-sized. The read comes to an end 3 residues before the CDR3 does, leaving the germline J gene to fill in the end. The V and J genes are TRBV2 and TRBJ1-2, with 9 bases matching TRBD1. Germline trimming cut 2 bases from V and 2 bases from J; bases unmatched to any gene: 6. The CDR3 contains 16 residues. Germline-derived CDR1 and CDR2 are SNHLY and FYNNEI. Incomplete CDR3 DNA: TGTGCCAGCAGTGAATGGGGGACAGGGATCAACTATGGC. This encodes CASSEWGTGINYG. The full CDR3 reads CASSEWGTGINYGYTF.

In its sample, this clone is medium-sized (0.01 to 0.1%). Sequencing ends 3 residues short of the CDR3 end; the germline J gene provides the rest. The V and J genes are TRBV20-1 and TRBJ2-1, with 11 positions matching TRBD2. J was trimmed by 4 bases and V by 2 bases; bases with no gene match: 4. The CDR3 runs to 15 residues. CDR1 and CDR2 (germline): DFQATT, SNEGSKA (reference sequence). The covered CDR3 bases are TGCAGTGCTAGATCGGGGACTAGCGGTTACAATGAG. As protein: CSARSGTSGYNE. The entire CDR3 sequence reads CSARSGTSGYNEQFF.

In this sample, this clone turned up a few times. The read halts 3 residues ahead of the CDR3 end, with the missing end drawn from the germline J gene. This chain connects TRBV18 to TRBJ2-5, with a tentative D call TRBD2 (6 bases). CDR1 is KGHSH and CDR2 is LQKENI in the germline V gene. Deletions cut 6 bases from V and 6 bases from J, with 11 bases between. The CDR3 length is 12 residues. The CDR3 here is CASSGTDKTQYF. The CDR3 bases that were read are TGTGCCAGCTCCGGGACTGATAAGACC. The full variable domain, in which reference TRBV18 and TRBJ2-5 provide the parts outside the CDR3, is NAGVMQNPRHLVRRRGQEARLRCSPMKGHSHVYWYRQLPEEGLKFMVYLQKENIIDESGMPKERFSAEFPKEGPSILRIQQVVRGDSAAYFCASSGTDKTQYFGPGTRLLVL.

This clone has at least ten counts. The CDR3 bases that were read are TGTGCCAGCAGCCAGACCCAGGGACAGGGGGCCGGGGAG. This codes for CASSQTQGQGAGE. The whole CDR3 sequence reads CASSQTQGQGAGELFF. This rearrangement joins TRBV3-1 (or the pseudogene TRBV3-2) to TRBJ2-2, with 11 bases identical to TRBD1. The missing CDR3 end, 3 residues past where the read stops, is filled in from the germline J gene. The CDR3 has 16 amino acids. The germline CDR1 and CDR2 sequences are LGHDT and YNNKEL (reference sequence). V trimming: 3 bases; J trimming: 6 bases; junction bases outside the gene matches: 6.

By proportion, this clone is medium-sized (0.01 to 0.1%). The DNA ends 3 residues before the CDR3 does, and the rest of the CDR3 is filled in from the germline J gene. J is TRBJ2-3 and V is TRBV5-1, with TRBD1 identical over 8 bases. Germline-derived CDR1 and CDR2 are SGHRS and YFSETQ. The CDR3 runs to 16 residues. V gave up 1 base and J gave up 2 bases; unmatched junction bases: 6. The CDR3 bases that were read are TGCGCCAGCAGCTTGCAGGGGGCCCCTGACACAGATACG. Translated, it gives CASSLQGAPDTDT. The whole CDR3 sequence is CASSLQGAPDTDTQYF. Combining the CDR3 with reference TRBV5-1 and TRBJ2-3 gives the whole variable domain KAGVTQTPRYLIKTRGQQVTLSCSPISGHRSVSWYQQTPGQGLQFLFEYFSETQRNKGNFPGRFSGRQFSNSRSEMNVSTLELGDSALYLCASSLQGAPDTDTQYFGPGTRLTVL.

This clone has more than one count but fewer than ten. The CDR3 is cut off 3 residues early in the read; its end comes from the germline J gene. The V gene is TRBV18, the J gene TRBJ2-5; the D is unclear. CDR1 and CDR2 from the germline V gene are KGHSH and LQKENI. The V end lost 3 bases, the J end lost 6 bases, and 17 bases lay between the germline ends. CDR3 length: 15 residues. The part of the CDR3 DNA that was read is TGTGCCAGCTCACCTATAAGGGCCCAAAGTAAGACC. Translated: CASSPIRAQSKT. In full, the CDR3 reads CASSPIRAQSKTQYF.

By share of the sample, this clone is medium-sized. The CDR3 end lies 3 residues beyond the end of the read and is filled in from the germline J gene. The chain links TRBV19 to TRBJ2-3, with D tentatively TRBD1 (7 bases). The length of the CDR3 is 14 residues. Germline lookup yields CDR1 LNHDA and CDR2 SQIVND (reference sequence). Trimming removed 9 bases from V and 0 bases from J, with 13 bases in between. The CDR3 loop reads CASSGGLSTDTQYF. CDR3 bases read: TGTGCCAGCTCAGGGGGGCTGAGCACAGATACG.

This clone is medium-sized by share. Coverage ceases 3 residues before the CDR3 finishes, and the germline J gene fills in the end. The chain is built from TRBV20-1 and TRBJ1-1; the D is unclear. The ends were cut back, 0 bases at V and 0 bases at J, with 5 bases in the middle. Germline CDR1 is DFQATT and CDR2 is SNEGSKA (reference sequence). The CDR3 contains 13 residues. The sequenced CDR3 bases are TGCAGTGCTAGAGAGACATTGAACACTGAA. This codes for CSARETLNTE. The full-length CDR3 reads as CSARETLNTEAFF.